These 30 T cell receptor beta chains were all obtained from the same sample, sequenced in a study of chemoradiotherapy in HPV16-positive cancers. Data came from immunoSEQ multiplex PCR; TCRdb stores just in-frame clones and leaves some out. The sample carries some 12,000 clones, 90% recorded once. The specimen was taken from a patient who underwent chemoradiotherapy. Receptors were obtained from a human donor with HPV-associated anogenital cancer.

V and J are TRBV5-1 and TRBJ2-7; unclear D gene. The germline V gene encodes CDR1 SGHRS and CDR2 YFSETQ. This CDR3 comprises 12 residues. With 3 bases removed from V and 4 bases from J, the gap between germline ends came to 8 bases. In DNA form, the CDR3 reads TGCGCCAGCAGCTCGGGCTGGTACGAGCAGTACTTC. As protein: CASSSGWYEQYF.

CDR3 protein: CASSGPQGLNTEAFF. DNA for the CDR3: TGTGCCAGCAGCGGACCCCAGGGCTTGAACACTGAAGCTTTCTTT. This chain joins TRBV2 and TRBJ1-1; perhaps TRBD1 as D (5 bases). Trimming shortened V by 6 bases and J by 0 bases, and 14 bases separated the two germline ends. Germline V gives CDR1 SNHLY, CDR2 FYNNEI. This CDR3 has 15 amino acids.

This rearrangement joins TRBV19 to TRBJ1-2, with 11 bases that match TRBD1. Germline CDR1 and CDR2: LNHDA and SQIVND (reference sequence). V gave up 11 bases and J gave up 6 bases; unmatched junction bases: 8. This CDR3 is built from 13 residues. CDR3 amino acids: CAAWDRGRNGYTF. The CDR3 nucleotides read TGTGCCGCCTGGGACAGGGGGAGAAATGGCTACACCTTC.

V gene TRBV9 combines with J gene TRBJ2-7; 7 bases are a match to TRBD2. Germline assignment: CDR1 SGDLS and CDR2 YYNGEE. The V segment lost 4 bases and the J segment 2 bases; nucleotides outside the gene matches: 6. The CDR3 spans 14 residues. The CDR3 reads CASSQSGAAYEQYF. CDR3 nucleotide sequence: TGTGCCAGCAGCCAAAGCGGGGCCGCCTACGAGCAGTACTTC. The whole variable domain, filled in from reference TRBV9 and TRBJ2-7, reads DSGVTQTPKHLITATGQRVTLRCSPRSGDLSVYWYQQSLDQGLQFLIQYYNGEERAKGNILERFSAQQFPDLHSELNLSSLELGDSALYFCASSQSGAAYEQYFGPGTRLTVT.

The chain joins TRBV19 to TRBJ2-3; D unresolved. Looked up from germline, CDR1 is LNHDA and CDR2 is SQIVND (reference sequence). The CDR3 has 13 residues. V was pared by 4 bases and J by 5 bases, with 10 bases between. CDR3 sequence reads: CASSKGYGDTQYF. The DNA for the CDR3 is TGTGCCAGTAGTAAGGGATATGGAGATACGCAGTATTTT.

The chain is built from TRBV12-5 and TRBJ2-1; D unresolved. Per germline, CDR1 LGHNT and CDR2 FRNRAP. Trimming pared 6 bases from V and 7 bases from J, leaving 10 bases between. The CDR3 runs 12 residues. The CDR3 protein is CASGLMANEQFF. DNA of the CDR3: TGTGCTAGTGGCCTCATGGCGAATGAGCAGTTCTTC. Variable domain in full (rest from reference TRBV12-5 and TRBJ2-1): DARVTQTPRHKVTEMGQEVTMRCQPILGHNTVFWYRQTMMQGLELLAYFRNRAPLDDSGMPKDRFSAEMPDATLATLKIQPSEPRDSAVYFCASGLMANEQFFGPGTRLTVL.

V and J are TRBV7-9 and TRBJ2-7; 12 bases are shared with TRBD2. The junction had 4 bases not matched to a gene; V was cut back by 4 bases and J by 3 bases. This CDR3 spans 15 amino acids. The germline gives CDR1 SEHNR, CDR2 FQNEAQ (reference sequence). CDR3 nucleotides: TGTGCCAGCAGCTCGCCGGGACTAGCGGGCTACGAGCAGTACTTC. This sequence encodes CASSSPGLAGYEQYF.

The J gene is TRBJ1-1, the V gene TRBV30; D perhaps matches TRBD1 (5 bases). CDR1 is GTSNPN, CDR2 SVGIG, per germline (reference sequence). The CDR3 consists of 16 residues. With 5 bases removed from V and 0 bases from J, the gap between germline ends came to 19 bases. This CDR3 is CAWSGRGLALNTEAFF. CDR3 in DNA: TGTGCCTGGTCTGGACGGGGCCTAGCCTTGAACACTGAAGCTTTCTTT.

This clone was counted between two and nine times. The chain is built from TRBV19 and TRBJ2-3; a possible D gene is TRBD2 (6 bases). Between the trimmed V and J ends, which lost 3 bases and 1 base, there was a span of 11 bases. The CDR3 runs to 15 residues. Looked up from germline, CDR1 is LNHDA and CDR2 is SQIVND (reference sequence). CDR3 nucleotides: TGTGCCAGTAGTATGGCGGGACGCGGCACAGATACGCAGTATTTT. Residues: CASSMAGRGTDTQYF.

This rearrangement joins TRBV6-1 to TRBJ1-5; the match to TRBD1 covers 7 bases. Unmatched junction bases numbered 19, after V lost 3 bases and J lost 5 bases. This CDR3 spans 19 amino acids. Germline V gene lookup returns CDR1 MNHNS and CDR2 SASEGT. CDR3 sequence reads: CASSETYRGAGVLDQPQHF. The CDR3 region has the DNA TGTGCCAGCAGTGAGACCTACAGGGGAGCAGGGGTACTCGATCAGCCCCAGCATTTT.

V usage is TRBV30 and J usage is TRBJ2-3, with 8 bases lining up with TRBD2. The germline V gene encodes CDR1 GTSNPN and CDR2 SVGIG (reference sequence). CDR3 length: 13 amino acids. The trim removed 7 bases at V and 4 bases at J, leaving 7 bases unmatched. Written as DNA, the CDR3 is TGTGCCTCCTTCGGGGGGGCCCCAGATACGCAGTATTTT. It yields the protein CASFGGAPDTQYF.

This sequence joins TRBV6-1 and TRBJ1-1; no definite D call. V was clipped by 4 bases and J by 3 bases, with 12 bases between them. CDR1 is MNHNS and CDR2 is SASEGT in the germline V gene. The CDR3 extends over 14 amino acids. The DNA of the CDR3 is TGTGCCAGCAGTGCCTGGAGCGGGGACACTGAAGCTTTCTTT. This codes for CASSAWSGDTEAFF.

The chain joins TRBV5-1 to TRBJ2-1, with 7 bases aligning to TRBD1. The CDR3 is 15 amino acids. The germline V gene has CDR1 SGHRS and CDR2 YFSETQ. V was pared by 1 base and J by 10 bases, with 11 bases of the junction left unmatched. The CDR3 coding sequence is TGCGCCAGCAGCTTGCGACAGGGACAAAGTAGCGAGCAGTTCTTC. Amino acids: CASSLRQGQSSEQFF.

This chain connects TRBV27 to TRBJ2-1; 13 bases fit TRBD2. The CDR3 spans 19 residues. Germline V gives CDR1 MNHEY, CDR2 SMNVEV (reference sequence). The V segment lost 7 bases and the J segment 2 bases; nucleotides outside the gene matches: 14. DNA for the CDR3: TGTGCCAGCATAGGGGGCGGACTAGCGGGAGCGTTCCCCTACAATGAGCAGTTCTTC. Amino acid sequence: CASIGGGLAGAFPYNEQFF.

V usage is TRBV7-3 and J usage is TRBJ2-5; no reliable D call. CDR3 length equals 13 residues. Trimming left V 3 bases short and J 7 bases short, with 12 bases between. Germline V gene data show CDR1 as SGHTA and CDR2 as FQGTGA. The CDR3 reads CASSLYPSGTQYF. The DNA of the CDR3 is TGTGCCAGCAGCTTGTATCCTTCGGGGACCCAGTACTTC.

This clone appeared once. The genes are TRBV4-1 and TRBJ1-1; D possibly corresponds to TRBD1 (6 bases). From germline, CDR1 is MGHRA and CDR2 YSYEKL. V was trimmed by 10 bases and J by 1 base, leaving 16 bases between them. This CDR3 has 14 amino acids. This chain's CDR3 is CATRGTTPNTEAFF. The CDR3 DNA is TGCGCCACCCGAGGGACAACACCGAACACTGAAGCTTTCTTT.

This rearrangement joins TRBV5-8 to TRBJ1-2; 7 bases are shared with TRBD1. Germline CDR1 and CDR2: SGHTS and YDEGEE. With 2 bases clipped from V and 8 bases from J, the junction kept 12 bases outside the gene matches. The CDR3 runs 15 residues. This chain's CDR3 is CASSFGDRVRVGYTF. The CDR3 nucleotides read TGTGCCAGCAGCTTCGGCGACAGGGTCCGGGTCGGCTACACCTTC.

CDR3 sequence (DNA): TGTGCCAGCAGTTTGGGGAGGGACGGCACCTACGAGCAGTACTTC. Its protein is CASSLGRDGTYEQYF. The V call is TRBV27, the J call TRBJ2-7; TRBD2 agrees at 7 bases. The CDR3 is 15 amino acids. V shed 3 bases, J shed 2 bases, and the junction held 7 bases outside the gene matches. CDR1 is MNHEY and CDR2 is SMNVEV in the germline V gene (reference sequence).

Here the CDR3 DNA reads TGTGCCAGCAGTGACGTAACAGGGGACCAAGAGACCCAGTACTTC. Encoded protein: CASSDVTGDQETQYF. The V call is TRBV6-1, the J call TRBJ2-5; 7 positions match TRBD1. The length of the CDR3 is 15 residues. Trimming cost V 3 bases and J 0 bases; bases outside gene matches: 4. Germline-derived CDR1 and CDR2 are MNHNS and SASEGT.

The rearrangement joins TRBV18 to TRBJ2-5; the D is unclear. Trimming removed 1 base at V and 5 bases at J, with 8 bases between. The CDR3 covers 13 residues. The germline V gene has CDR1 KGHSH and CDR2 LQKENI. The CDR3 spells CASSPLLSETQYF. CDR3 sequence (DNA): TGTGCCAGCTCACCACTTCTGTCGGAGACCCAGTACTTC. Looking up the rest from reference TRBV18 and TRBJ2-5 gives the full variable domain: NAGVMQNPRHLVRRRGQEARLRCSPMKGHSHVYWYRQLPEEGLKFMVYLQKENIIDESGMPKERFSAEFPKEGPSILRIQQVVRGDSAAYFCASSPLLSETQYFGPGTRLLVL.

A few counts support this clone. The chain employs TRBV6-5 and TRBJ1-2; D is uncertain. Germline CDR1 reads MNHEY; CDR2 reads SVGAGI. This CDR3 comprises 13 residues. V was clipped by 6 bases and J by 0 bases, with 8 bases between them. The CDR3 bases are TGTGCCAGCAGCTCCGACACTAACTATGGCTACACCTTC. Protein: CASSSDTNYGYTF.

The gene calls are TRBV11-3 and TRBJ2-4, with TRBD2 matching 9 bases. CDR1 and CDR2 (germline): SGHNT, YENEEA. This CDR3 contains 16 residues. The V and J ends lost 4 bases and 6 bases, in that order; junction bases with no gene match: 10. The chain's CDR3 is CASSSAPAGGPNIQYF. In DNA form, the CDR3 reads TGTGCCAGCAGCTCCGCTCCGGCGGGGGGGCCAAACATTCAGTACTTC.

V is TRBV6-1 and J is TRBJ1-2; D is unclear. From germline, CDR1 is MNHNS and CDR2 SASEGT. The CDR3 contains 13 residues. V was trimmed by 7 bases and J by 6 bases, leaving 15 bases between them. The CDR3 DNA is TGTGCCAGCACTAACGGACGGTGGAATGGCTACACCTTC. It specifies CASTNGRWNGYTF.

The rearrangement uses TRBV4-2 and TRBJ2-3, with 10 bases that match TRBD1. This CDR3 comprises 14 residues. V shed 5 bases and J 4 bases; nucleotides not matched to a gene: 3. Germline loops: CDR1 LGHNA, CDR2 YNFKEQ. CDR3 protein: CASSYGQGADTQYF. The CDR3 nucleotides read TGTGCCAGCAGCTACGGACAGGGGGCAGATACGCAGTATTTT.

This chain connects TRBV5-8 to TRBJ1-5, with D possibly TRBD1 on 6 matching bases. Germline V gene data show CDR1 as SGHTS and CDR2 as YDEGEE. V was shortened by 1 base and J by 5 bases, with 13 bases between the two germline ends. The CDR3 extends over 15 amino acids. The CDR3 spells CASSLTGSWHQPQHF. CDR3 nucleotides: TGTGCCAGCAGCTTGACAGGGTCATGGCATCAGCCCCAGCATTTT.

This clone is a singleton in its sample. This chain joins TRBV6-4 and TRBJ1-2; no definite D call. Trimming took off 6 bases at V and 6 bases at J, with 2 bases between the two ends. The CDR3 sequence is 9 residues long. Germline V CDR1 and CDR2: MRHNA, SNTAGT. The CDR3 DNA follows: TGTGCCAGCAGGGATGGCTACACCTTC. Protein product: CASRDGYTF.

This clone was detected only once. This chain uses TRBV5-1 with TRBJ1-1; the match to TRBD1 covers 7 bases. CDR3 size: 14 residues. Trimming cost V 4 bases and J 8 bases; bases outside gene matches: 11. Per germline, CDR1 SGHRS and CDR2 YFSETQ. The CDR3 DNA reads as TGCGCCAGCAGCCCGGCACAAGGGGGCACCGAAGCTTTCTTT. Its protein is CASSPAQGGTEAFF.

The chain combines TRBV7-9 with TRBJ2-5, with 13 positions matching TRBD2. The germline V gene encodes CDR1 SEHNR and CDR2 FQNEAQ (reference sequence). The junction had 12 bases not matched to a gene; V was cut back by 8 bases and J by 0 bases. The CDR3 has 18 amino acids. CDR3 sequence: CASSGGLAGRYYQETQYF. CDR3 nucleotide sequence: TGTGCCAGCTCTGGGGGACTAGCGGGACGATACTACCAAGAGACCCAGTACTTC.

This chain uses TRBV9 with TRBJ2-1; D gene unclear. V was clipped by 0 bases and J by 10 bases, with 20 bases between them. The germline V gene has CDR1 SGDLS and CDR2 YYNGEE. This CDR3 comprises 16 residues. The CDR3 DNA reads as TGTGCCAGCAGCGTAGGACCGGGCGACTTAGTAGGGGAGCAGTTCTTC. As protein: CASSVGPGDLVGEQFF.

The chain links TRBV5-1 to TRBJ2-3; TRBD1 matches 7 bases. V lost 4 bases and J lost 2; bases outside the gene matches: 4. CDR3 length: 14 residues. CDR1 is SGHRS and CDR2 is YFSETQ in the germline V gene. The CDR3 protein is CASSMGQSTDTQYF. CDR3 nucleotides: TGCGCCAGCAGCATGGGACAGTCCACAGATACGCAGTATTTT.